A selection of T cell receptor beta chains follows, all from one sample in a study of OX40 agonist ivuxolimab in advanced cancers. Method: immunoSEQ multiplex PCR; TCRdb's copy keeps in-frame clones and lacks some. Seen here are around 93,000 clones, 85% to 90% observed once, and the top ten hold under 2%. The sample in question was CD4+ or CD8+ T cells sorted from blood, obtained in a trial of the OX40 agonist ivuxolimab. The source is an adult with an advanced solid tumor such as melanoma, head and neck, liver or kidney cancer. Each CDR3 is given with its conserved first and last residue. A D gene is named only where the DNA matches it firmly.

TRBJ1-5 | TRBV30 | TRBD1 | TGTGCCTGGAGATCGGGGACAGTAGAAGGTCAGCCCCAGCATTTT | CAWRSGTVEGQPQHF
TRBJ2-7 | TRBV10-1 | NA | TGCGCCAGCAGTGAGAGGGGAACAGGGCCCTACGAGCAGTACTTC | CASSERGTGPYEQYF
TRBJ1-6 | TRBV28 | TRBD1 | TGTGCCAGCAGTGGGACAGGAACCTATTCACCCCTCCACTTT | CASSGTGTYSPLHF
TRBJ2-7 | TRBV7-2 | TRBD2 | TGTGCCAGCAGCTCCACTAGCGGGGGGTACGACGAGCAGTACTTC | CASSSTSGGYDEQYF
TRBJ1-1 | TRBV6-1 | TRBD1 | TGTGCCAGCATTTCGACAGGGGGAACTGAAGCTTTCTTT | CASISTGGTEAFF
TRBJ2-5 | TRBV7-9 | NA | TGTGCCAGCAGCCCGGCGCAAGAGACCCAGTACTTC | CASSPAQETQYF
TRBJ2-2 | TRBV6-6 | NA | TGTGCCAGCAGTTACTCGGGTTTCACCGGGGAGCTGTTTTTT | CASSYSGFTGELFF
TRBJ1-2 | TRBV7-6 | TRBD1 | TGTGCCAGCAGCTTACAGGGGGCCCACTATGGCTACACCTTC | CASSLQGAHYGYTF
TRBJ2-3 | TRBV10-3 | NA | TGTGCCATCAGTGAGGGTTCCCAGCATACAGATACGCAGTATTTT | CAISEGSQHTDTQYF
TRBJ2-1 | TRBV27 | NA | TGTGCCAGCAGTCTTCCTCAAGGCCTTCAGTTCTTC | CASSLPQGLQFF